Listed here are 20 T cell receptor beta chains from one sample, sequenced in a study of blood T cell repertoires in COVID-19. Produced via immunoSEQ multiplex PCR; TCRdb's table is partial and in-frame only. The sample records some 180,000 clones, around nine tenths being singletons. The material sequenced was peripheral blood. The source is a woman older than 75 with COVID-19, enrolled during active disease.

The chain couples TRBV25-1 to TRBJ1-5; a possible D gene is TRBD1 (6 bases). The V gene lost 3 bases and the J gene lost 1 base, with 13 bases spanning the gap. The length of the CDR3 is 16 residues. CDR1 and CDR2 (germline): MGHDK, SYGVNS. CDR3 loop: CASSDRSGVSNQPQHF. For the CDR3, the DNA is TGTGCCAGCAGTGACCGATCAGGGGTGAGCAATCAGCCCCAGCATTTT.

DNA for the CDR3: TGTGCCAGCAGCTTTAAGGGGGATAGGGCACCCCTCCACTTT. Translating gives CASSFKGDRAPLHF. The J gene is TRBJ1-6, the V gene TRBV5-4, with D perhaps TRBD1 (6 bases). CDR1 SGHNT and CDR2 YYREEE come from the germline V gene (reference sequence). The CDR3 runs 14 residues. V was pared by 2 bases and J by 11 bases, with 14 bases between.

This clone was found a few times. The rearrangement joins TRBV6-4 to TRBJ2-1, with D maybe TRBD2 (5 bases). V lost 4 bases to trimming and J lost 1 base, with 17 bases between them. In germline, CDR1 is MRHNA, CDR2 SNTAGT. The length of the CDR3 is 17 residues. The CDR3 here is CASSGGQPRGSYNEQFF. CDR3 DNA: TGTGCCAGCAGTGGTGGTCAGCCCCGAGGGTCCTACAATGAGCAGTTCTTC.

This clone was seen only once. V usage is TRBV11-3 and J usage is TRBJ2-2; a weak D match, TRBD2 (5 bases). The CDR3 totals 17 residues. V lost 5 bases and J 4 bases, leaving 20 bases between the germline ends. Germline V lookup: CDR1 SGHNT, CDR2 YENEEA. The CDR3 protein is CASSPPRGETVTGELFF. The DNA for the CDR3 is TGTGCCAGCAGCCCGCCCCGGGGAGAAACGGTCACCGGGGAGCTGTTTTTT.

This clone has a handful of counts. This chain joins TRBV28 and TRBJ1-5, with D uncertain. Germline V CDR1 and CDR2: MDHEN, SYDVKM. The CDR3 runs to 14 residues. The germline V and J ends were trimmed by 6 bases and 1 base, with 10 bases remaining between them. CDR3 sequence reads: CASRGTMSNQPQHF. CDR3 sequence (DNA): TGTGCCAGCAGGGGTACTATGAGCAATCAGCCCCAGCATTTT.

This clone was counted only a few times. The genes are TRBV6-1 and TRBJ1-1; perhaps TRBD1 as D (5 bases). The CDR3 sequence is 13 residues long. Germline CDR1 and CDR2: MNHNS and SASEGT. Trimming shortened V by 3 bases and J by 5 bases, and 10 bases separated the two germline ends. CDR3 nucleotide sequence: TGTGCCAGCAGTGACAGGGTGGGGACTGAAGCTTTCTTT. Translated, it gives CASSDRVGTEAFF.

This clone is a singleton in its sample. V gene TRBV27 combines with J gene TRBJ1-6; D remains unclear. Germline CDR1 reads MNHEY; CDR2 reads SMNVEV (reference sequence). V lost 5 bases and J 6 bases, leaving 5 bases between the germline ends. The CDR3 has 12 residues. For the CDR3, the DNA is TGTGCCAGCAGTGCGTTTAATTCACCCCTCCACTTT. Translated: CASSAFNSPLHF.

CDR3 in amino acids: CASSQGLRTDTQYF. The CDR3 nucleotides are TGTGCCAGCAGCCAGGGCCTGCGCACAGATACGCAGTATTTT. V gene TRBV3-1 (or the pseudogene TRBV3-2) combines with J gene TRBJ2-3, with D uncertain. Germline CDR1 reads LGHDT; CDR2 reads YNNKEL (reference sequence). The CDR3 has 14 residues. Trimming shortened V by 3 bases and J by 1 base, and 8 bases separated the two germline ends.

The chain recombines TRBV9 with TRBJ2-3, with TRBD1 identical over 8 bases. Unmatched junction bases numbered 4, after V lost 0 bases and J lost 4 bases. This CDR3 has 15 amino acids. CDR1 is SGDLS and CDR2 is YYNGEE in the germline V gene. This CDR3 reads CASSVEGRGPDTQYF. The CDR3 DNA sequence: TGTGCCAGCAGCGTAGAGGGCAGGGGGCCAGATACGCAGTATTTT.

The rearrangement uses TRBV7-2 and TRBJ2-7; the D gene is possibly TRBD2 (7 bases). The germline CDR1 and CDR2 sequences are SGHTA and FQGNSA. There are 13 residues in the CDR3. V was cut by 4 bases and J by 6 bases, with 13 bases left in between. Here the CDR3 reads CASSWGGGLEQYF. In nucleotides, the CDR3 is TGTGCCAGCAGCTGGGGGGGCGGTCTCGAGCAGTACTTC.

The genes are TRBV28 and TRBJ1-5; 8 nucleotides agree with TRBD1. Trimming at V came to 7 bases and at J to 3 bases, leaving 11 bases not matched to a gene. Germline CDR1 is MDHEN and CDR2 is SYDVKM. The CDR3 runs to 16 residues. The CDR3 loop is CASTTPLDRVNQPQHF. DNA for the CDR3: TGTGCCAGCACCACTCCCTTGGACAGGGTCAATCAGCCCCAGCATTTT.

V is TRBV5-6 and J is TRBJ2-7; 9 bases fit TRBD2. Trimming at V came to 7 bases and at J to 5 bases, leaving 19 bases not matched to a gene. Germline assignment: CDR1 SGHDT and CDR2 YYEEEE. The CDR3 is 17 amino acids. The CDR3 DNA follows: TGTGCCAGCTTCTCGACCCCCCTGGCGGGAGGGCTCCACGAGCAGTACTTC. Translating it yields CASFSTPLAGGLHEQYF.

The V gene is TRBV5-1, the J gene TRBJ2-7, with D perhaps TRBD2 (5 bases). Germline V lookup: CDR1 SGHRS, CDR2 YFSETQ. Trimming stripped 0 bases from V and 0 bases from J, with 13 bases between. There are 16 residues in the CDR3. CDR3 sequence (DNA): TGCGCCAGCAGCTTGGACTCCGTTGGGAGCTCCTACGAGCAGTACTTC. Translation gives CASSLDSVGSSYEQYF.

The rearrangement uses TRBV5-1 and TRBJ2-7, with no clear D. V lost 0 bases, J lost 1 base, and 8 bases lay in between. This CDR3 comprises 14 residues. The germline V gene has CDR1 SGHRS and CDR2 YFSETQ. The CDR3 here is CASSLETRSYEQYF. CDR3 in DNA: TGCGCCAGCAGCTTGGAGACACGATCCTACGAGCAGTACTTC.

The CDR3 DNA sequence: TGTGCCAGCTCGCCGAGGCCGAATTCACCCCTCCACTTT. This sequence encodes CASSPRPNSPLHF. V and J are TRBV18 and TRBJ1-6; D gene ambiguous. This CDR3 has 13 amino acids. Germline CDR1 reads KGHSH; CDR2 reads LQKENI. Trimming cost V 6 bases and J 7 bases, with 10 bases left between them. Complete variable domain (other parts from reference TRBV18 and TRBJ1-6): NAGVMQNPRHLVRRRGQEARLRCSPMKGHSHVYWYRQLPEEGLKFMVYLQKENIIDESGMPKERFSAEFPKEGPSILRIQQVVRGDSAAYFCASSPRPNSPLHFGNGTRLTVT.

This clone showed up just a few times. The chain combines TRBV7-3 with TRBJ1-1, with 8 bases identical to TRBD1. CDR1 and CDR2 from the germline V gene are SGHTA and FQGTGA. Trimming removed 0 bases from V and 4 bases from J; junction bases left unmatched: 1. CDR3 length: 14 residues. The CDR3 sequence is CASSLTDRGTEAFF. The CDR3 region has the DNA TGTGCCAGCAGCTTAACTGACAGGGGCACTGAAGCTTTCTTT.

The sample holds a few counts of this clone. The chain combines TRBV5-1 with TRBJ1-2, with TRBD1 as a possible D gene (5 bases). The length of the CDR3 is 14 residues. CDR1 SGHRS and CDR2 YFSETQ come from the germline V gene. The ends were cut back, 0 bases at V and 8 bases at J, with 14 bases in the middle. The CDR3 coding sequence is TGCGCCAGCAGCTTGGGACAGTCACCTAGAGGCTACACCTTC. Translating gives CASSLGQSPRGYTF.

The genes are TRBV12-3 or TRBV12-4 and TRBJ1-3; D gene uncertain. This CDR3 has 13 residues. Deletions cut 1 base from V and 3 bases from J, with 4 bases between. The CDR3 DNA reads as TGTGCCAGCAGTTTAGGCAGTGGAAACACCATATATTTT. Its protein is CASSLGSGNTIYF.

This clone was counted a few times. This sequence joins TRBV10-3 and TRBJ2-3; TRBD2 matches 13 bases. CDR1 is ENHRY and CDR2 is SYGVKD in the germline V gene. The CDR3 runs to 15 residues. J gave up 3 bases and V 6 bases, and 3 bases lay outside the gene matches. Here the CDR3 reads CAISRLAGGTDTQYF. The CDR3 DNA is TGTGCCATCAGCCGACTAGCGGGAGGAACAGATACGCAGTATTTT.

The chain combines TRBV18 with TRBJ2-7; D is perhaps TRBD2 (5 bases). CDR1 is KGHSH, CDR2 LQKENI, per germline. CDR3 size: 14 residues. Trimming took 3 bases from V and 6 from J, leaving 15 bases between them. In DNA, the CDR3 is TGTGCCAGCTCACCTAAAGGTAGCGCCGGCGAGCAGTACTTC. Protein sequence: CASSPKGSAGEQYF.